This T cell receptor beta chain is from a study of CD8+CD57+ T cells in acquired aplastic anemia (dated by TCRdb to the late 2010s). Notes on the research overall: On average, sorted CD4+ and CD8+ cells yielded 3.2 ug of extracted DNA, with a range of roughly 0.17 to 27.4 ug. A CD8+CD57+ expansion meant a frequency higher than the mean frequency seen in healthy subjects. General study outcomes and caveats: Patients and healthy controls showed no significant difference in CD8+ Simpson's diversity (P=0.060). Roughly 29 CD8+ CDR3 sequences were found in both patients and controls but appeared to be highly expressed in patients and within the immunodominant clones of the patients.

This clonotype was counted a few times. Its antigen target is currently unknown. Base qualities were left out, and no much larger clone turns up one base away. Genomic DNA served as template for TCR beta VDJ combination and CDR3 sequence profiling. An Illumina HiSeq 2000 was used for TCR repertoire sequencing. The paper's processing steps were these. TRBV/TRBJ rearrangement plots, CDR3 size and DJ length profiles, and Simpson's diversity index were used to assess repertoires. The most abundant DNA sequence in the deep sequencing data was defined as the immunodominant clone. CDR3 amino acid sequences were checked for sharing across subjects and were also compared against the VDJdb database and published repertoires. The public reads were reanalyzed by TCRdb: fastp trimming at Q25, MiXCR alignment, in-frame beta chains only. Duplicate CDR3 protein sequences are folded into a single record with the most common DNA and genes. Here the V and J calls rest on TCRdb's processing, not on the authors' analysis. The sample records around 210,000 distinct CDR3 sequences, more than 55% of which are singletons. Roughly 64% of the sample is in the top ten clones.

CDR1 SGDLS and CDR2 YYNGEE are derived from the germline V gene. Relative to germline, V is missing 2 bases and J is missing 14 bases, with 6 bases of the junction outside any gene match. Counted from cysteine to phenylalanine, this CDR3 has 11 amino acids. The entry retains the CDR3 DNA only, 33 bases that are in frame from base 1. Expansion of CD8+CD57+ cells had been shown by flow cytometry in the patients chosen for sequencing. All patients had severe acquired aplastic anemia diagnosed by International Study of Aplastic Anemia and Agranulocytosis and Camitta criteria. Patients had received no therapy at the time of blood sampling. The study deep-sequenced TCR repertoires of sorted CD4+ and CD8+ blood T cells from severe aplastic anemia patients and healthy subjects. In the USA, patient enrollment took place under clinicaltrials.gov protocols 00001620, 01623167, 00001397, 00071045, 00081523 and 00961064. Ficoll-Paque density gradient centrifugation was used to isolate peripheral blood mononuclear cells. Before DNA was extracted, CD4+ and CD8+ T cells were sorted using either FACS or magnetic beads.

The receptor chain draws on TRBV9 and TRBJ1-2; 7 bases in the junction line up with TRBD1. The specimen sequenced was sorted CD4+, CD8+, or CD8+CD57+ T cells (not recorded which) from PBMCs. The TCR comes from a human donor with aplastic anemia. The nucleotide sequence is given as TGTGCCAGCAGCGTGGGGACAGCGCTTACCTTC. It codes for CASSVGTALTF.